The next 28 T cell receptor beta chains were all read from a single sample in a study of shared clonotypes between healthy human individuals. Assay used: immunoSEQ multiplex PCR; TCRdb lists only in-frame clones, some missing. The table has roughly 2.4 million clones, under 97% seen once. Input material: naive CD4+ T cells sorted from blood. Subset in this sample: CD45RA+ positively selected. These receptors came from a man aged 18-30 years in good health.

The chain joins TRBV7-2 to TRBJ2-5; 8 nucleotides match TRBD2. This CDR3 has 15 amino acids. The V gene end was trimmed by 4 bases and the J gene end by 3 bases; junction bases not matched to a gene: 7. Per germline, CDR1 SGHTA and CDR2 FQGNSA. The CDR3 protein is CASSWISGREETQYF. The CDR3 region has the DNA TGTGCCAGCAGCTGGATAAGCGGGAGAGAAGAGACCCAGTACTTC.

The chain joins TRBV11-1 to TRBJ2-1; D may be TRBD2 (7 bases). This CDR3 spans 15 amino acids. CDR1 and CDR2 from the germline V gene are SGHAT and FQDESV (reference sequence). V was shortened by 5 bases and J by 3 bases, with 14 bases between the two germline ends. As DNA, the CDR3 is TGTGCCAGCAGCCAGGGGACTACCGACTACAATGAGCAGTTCTTC. Residues: CASSQGTTDYNEQFF. Drawing the rest from reference TRBV11-1 and TRBJ2-1, the complete variable domain is EAEVAQSPRYKITEKSQAVAFWCDPISGHATLYWYRQILGQGPELLVQFQDESVVDDSQLPKDRFSAERLKGVDSTLKIQPAELGDSAMYLCASSQGTTDYNEQFFGPGTRLTVL.

The chain recombines TRBV6-1 with TRBJ1-4, with no clear D. The germline gives CDR1 MNHNS, CDR2 SASEGT. The CDR3 sequence is 13 residues long. The V end was cut by 0 bases, the J end by 7 bases, with 6 bases between. This CDR3 is CASSEALIEKLFF. DNA for the CDR3: TGTGCCAGCAGTGAAGCGCTCATTGAAAAACTGTTTTTT.

The chain couples TRBV9 to TRBJ2-3, with TRBD2 matching 11 bases. The CDR3 has 17 residues. V lost 4 bases to trimming and J lost 6 bases; unmatched junction nucleotides: 13. Germline V gives CDR1 SGDLS, CDR2 YYNGEE. CDR3 nucleotide sequence: TGTGCCAGCAGCTCCCTGTCCACTAGCGGGAGTCTCGATACGCAGTATTTT. Encoded protein: CASSSLSTSGSLDTQYF.

The CDR3 coding sequence is TGTGCCACCAGCGGGGGGCAGGCTGGGGCCAACGTCCTGACTTTC. Protein product: CATSGGQAGANVLTF. The V call is TRBV15, the J call TRBJ2-6; D may be TRBD1 or TRBD2 (6 bases each). V lost 5 bases and J lost 2, with 10 bases in between. Per germline, CDR1 LNHNV and CDR2 YYDKDF (reference sequence). The CDR3 loop spans 15 amino acids.

The rearrangement uses TRBV5-1 and TRBJ1-5; 7 bases are a match to TRBD1. Germline CDR1 reads SGHRS; CDR2 reads YFSETQ. With 0 bases clipped from V and 3 bases from J, the junction kept 3 bases outside the gene matches. The CDR3 has 15 residues. CDR3 nucleotide sequence: TGCGCCAGCAGCTTGGCGGGACAGAACAATCAGCCCCAGCATTTT. Encoded protein: CASSLAGQNNQPQHF.

The J gene is TRBJ2-1, the V gene TRBV7-9; D remains unclear. CDR3 size: 14 residues. The germline V gene has CDR1 SEHNR and CDR2 FQNEAQ (reference sequence). The ends were cut back, 2 bases at V and 6 bases at J, with 11 bases in the middle. The CDR3 DNA sequence: TGTGCCAGCAGCTTATCCCCTCAGGTCAATGAGCAGTTCTTC. Amino acid sequence: CASSLSPQVNEQFF.

The chain joins TRBV27 to TRBJ1-5; D is possibly TRBD1 (5 bases). Germline assignment: CDR1 MNHEY and CDR2 SMNVEV (reference sequence). Trimming shortened V by 5 bases and J by 3 bases, and 14 bases separated the two germline ends. This CDR3 has 15 residues. CDR3 coding DNA: TGTGCCAGCAGTAATCGGGGGATCATCAATCAGCCCCAGCATTTT. This encodes CASSNRGIINQPQHF.

The chain has TRBV11-3 and TRBJ2-3; D is uncertain. Germline assignment: CDR1 SGHNT and CDR2 YENEEA. Trimming stripped 1 base from V and 3 bases from J, with 14 bases between. This CDR3 spans 16 amino acids. CDR3 sequence reads: CASSLARSSETDTQYF. The CDR3 DNA is TGTGCCAGCAGCTTAGCCCGGTCCTCGGAGACAGATACGCAGTATTTT. The full variable domain, in which reference TRBV11-3 and TRBJ2-3 provide the parts outside the CDR3, is EAGVVQSPRYKIIEKKQPVAFWCNPISGHNTLYWYLQNLGQGPELLIRYENEEAVDDSQLPKDRFSAERLKGVDSTLKIQPAELGDSAVYLCASSLARSSETDTQYFGPGTRLTVL.

The DNA of the CDR3 is TGTGCCAGCACCGTCAGTATGAACACTGAAGCTTTCTTT. Residues: CASTVSMNTEAFF. The chain has TRBV6-1 and TRBJ1-1, with no clear D. Between the trimmed V and J ends, which lost 7 bases and 0 bases, there was a span of 9 bases. The CDR3 runs 13 residues. Germline CDR1 MNHNS, CDR2 SASEGT.

This clone was seen a single time. The rearrangement joins TRBV29-1 to TRBJ1-4; D is undetermined. The germline V and J ends were trimmed by 4 bases and 7 bases, with 16 bases remaining between them. CDR3 size: 14 residues. Germline CDR1 SQVTM, CDR2 ANQGSEA. The CDR3 reads CSVVPNSGVEKLFF. The CDR3 region has the DNA TGCAGCGTTGTTCCCAACTCAGGCGTTGAAAAACTGTTTTTT.

V usage is TRBV30 and J usage is TRBJ1-5; D remains ambiguous. The ends were cut back, 3 bases at V and 7 bases at J, with 16 bases in the middle. CDR1 and CDR2 from the germline V gene are GTSNPN and SVGIG (reference sequence). CDR3 length: 14 residues. The CDR3 bases are TGTGCCTGGAGCTCGGTAACTACGGGGCAGCCCCAGCATTTT. Its protein product is CAWSSVTTGQPQHF.

In this sample, this clone turned up a few times. The gene calls are TRBV6-1 and TRBJ1-6; 8 nucleotides agree with TRBD1. The CDR3 length is 15 residues. Germline V gives CDR1 MNHNS, CDR2 SASEGT. Trimming at V came to 2 bases and at J to 10 bases, leaving 7 bases not matched to a gene. CDR3 sequence reads: CASSEKTGVKSPLHF. CDR3 nucleotides: TGTGCCAGCAGTGAAAAGACAGGGGTAAAGTCACCCCTCCACTTT.

The chain recombines TRBV6-5 with TRBJ2-3; 9 positions match TRBD1. The length of the CDR3 is 15 residues. Germline values: CDR1 MNHEY, CDR2 SVGAGI. V lost 11 bases, J lost 1 base, and 10 bases stayed unmatched. The CDR3 region is CASRRTGAGTDTQYF. As DNA, the CDR3 is TGTGCCTCCCGTCGGACAGGGGCGGGCACAGATACGCAGTATTTT.

This chain joins TRBV11-2 and TRBJ1-1; D remains ambiguous. CDR3 length: 13 residues. Germline CDR1 is SGHAT and CDR2 is FQNNGV. V was pared by 1 base and J by 8 bases, with 11 bases between. CDR3 DNA sequence: TGTGCCAGCAGCTTAGGGGCGGCACTAGAAGCTTTCTTT. This encodes CASSLGAALEAFF.

This rearrangement joins TRBV28 to TRBJ2-1; weak D call: TRBD2 (6 bases). The CDR3 consists of 16 residues. Germline V CDR1 and CDR2: MDHEN, SYDVKM. Trimming took 4 bases from V and 12 from J, leaving 25 bases between them. The CDR3 bases are TGTGCCAGCAGTTCAAGTGCCAGGGAGGTACCCTTCTCGCAGTTCTTC. Amino acid sequence: CASSSSAREVPFSQFF.

V is TRBV6-1 and J is TRBJ1-6; 9 nucleotides match TRBD1. Germline-derived CDR1 and CDR2 are MNHNS and SASEGT. CDR3 size: 14 residues. V shed 5 bases, J shed 8 bases, and the junction held 4 bases outside the gene matches. In nucleotides, the CDR3 is TGTGCCAGCAGTATCCGGGACAGGGATTCACCCCTCCACTTT. Encoded protein: CASSIRDRDSPLHF.

With regard to this clone: Other DNA sequences in the sample encode the same CDR3. The genes are TRBV5-6 and TRBJ2-5; D is undetermined. Trimming stripped 5 bases from V and 3 bases from J, with 5 bases between. This CDR3 has 11 amino acids. CDR1 is SGHDT, CDR2 YYEEEE, per germline. CDR3: CASSFEETQYF. In DNA, the CDR3 is TGTGCCAGCAGTTTTGAAGAGACCCAGTACTTC.

The table lists this clone with a count of one. The gene calls are TRBV2 and TRBJ1-4; 7 bases fit TRBD1. The CDR3 runs 15 residues. Germline-derived CDR1 and CDR2 are SNHLY and FYNNEI. J lost 0 bases, V lost 5 bases, and 3 bases had no gene match. The chain's CDR3 is CASSPTGATNEKLFF. The CDR3 bases are TGTGCCAGCAGTCCAACAGGGGCAACTAATGAAAAACTGTTTTTT.

The chain recombines TRBV30 with TRBJ2-1, with D perhaps given as TRBD1 or TRBD2 (5 bases each). V lost 3 bases and J 10 bases, leaving 13 bases between the germline ends. In germline, CDR1 is GTSNPN, CDR2 SVGIG (reference sequence). The length of the CDR3 is 12 residues. CDR3 DNA: TGTGCCTGGAGAGGGGACGGCGAAGAGCAGTTCTTC. It yields the protein CAWRGDGEEQFF.

V usage is TRBV13 and J usage is TRBJ2-1; possible D gene TRBD2, 7 bases. The length of the CDR3 is 17 residues. The V end lost 0 bases, the J end lost 5 bases, and 17 bases lay between the germline ends. The germline gives CDR1 PRHDT, CDR2 FYEKMQ (reference sequence). The CDR3 sequence: CASSLGPGRGPNNEQFF. CDR3 in DNA: TGTGCCAGCAGCTTAGGCCCTGGGCGGGGGCCCAACAATGAGCAGTTCTTC.

V and J are TRBV5-5 and TRBJ1-6, with D perhaps matching TRBD1 (5 bases). This CDR3 contains 16 residues. Germline CDR1 SGHKS, CDR2 YYEKEE (reference sequence). Trimming took 4 bases from V and 8 from J, leaving 19 bases between them. CDR3 DNA: TGTGCCAGCAGCACCCCCCGGGGACCCTCGGATTCACCCCTCCACTTT. Its translation is CASSTPRGPSDSPLHF.

The chain joins TRBV4-2 to TRBJ2-5; 12 bases fit TRBD1. Germline loops: CDR1 LGHNA, CDR2 YNFKEQ. The CDR3 consists of 19 residues. After removal of 5 bases from V and 4 bases from J, the junction contained 17 bases not matched to a gene. CDR3 nucleotides: TGTGCCAGCAGCAAGCGGATCCGGGACAGGGGGCAATGGGCAGAGACCCAGTACTTC. It codes for CASSKRIRDRGQWAETQYF.

This clone has only one observation. The CDR3 here is CASSYQGRDYEQYF. The CDR3 DNA follows: TGTGCCAGCAGTTACCAGGGCAGGGACTACGAGCAGTACTTC. The rearrangement links TRBV6-5 to TRBJ2-7; possibly TRBD1 for D (5 bases). The CDR3 has 14 residues. V lost 2 bases and J lost 3, with 11 bases in between. The germline gives CDR1 MNHEY, CDR2 SVGAGI.

The V and J genes are TRBV4-1 and TRBJ1-5; 7 nucleotides line up with TRBD1. Unmatched junction bases numbered 10, after V lost 1 base and J lost 4 bases. The CDR3 has 17 residues. CDR1 MGHRA and CDR2 YSYEKL come from the germline V gene. The CDR3 sequence: CASSQGWQDRENQPQHF. CDR3 DNA sequence: TGCGCCAGCAGCCAAGGATGGCAAGACAGGGAGAATCAGCCCCAGCATTTT.

V and J are TRBV18 and TRBJ2-7; D might be TRBD2 (6 bases). Germline V gene data show CDR1 as KGHSH and CDR2 as LQKENI. CDR3 length: 13 amino acids. Between the trimmed V and J ends, which lost 6 bases and 4 bases, there was a span of 13 bases. CDR3 nucleotide sequence: TGTGCCAGCTCCGCGGGACGGGGATACGAGCAGTACTTC. Its translation: CASSAGRGYEQYF.

As concerns this clone: A junction boundary mismatches the germline segment, possibly from a read error. The chain links TRBV27 to TRBJ2-5; D is ambiguous. This CDR3 comprises 12 residues. CDR1 MNHEY and CDR2 SMNVEV come from the germline V gene (reference sequence). CDR3 loop: CASSPPKGRQHF. CDR3 nucleotides: TGTGCCAGCAGTCCACCGAAGGGAAGGCAACACTTC.

This chain uses TRBV28 with TRBJ2-7, with D perhaps assigned TRBD1 or TRBD2 (6 bases each). The germline V and J ends were trimmed by 4 bases and 0 bases, with 13 bases remaining between them. CDR1 MDHEN and CDR2 SYDVKM come from the germline V gene. This CDR3 has 15 residues. CDR3 bases: TGTGCCAGCAGTTCTCGGGGGCGCCCCTCCTACGAGCAGTACTTC. Protein product: CASSSRGRPSYEQYF.